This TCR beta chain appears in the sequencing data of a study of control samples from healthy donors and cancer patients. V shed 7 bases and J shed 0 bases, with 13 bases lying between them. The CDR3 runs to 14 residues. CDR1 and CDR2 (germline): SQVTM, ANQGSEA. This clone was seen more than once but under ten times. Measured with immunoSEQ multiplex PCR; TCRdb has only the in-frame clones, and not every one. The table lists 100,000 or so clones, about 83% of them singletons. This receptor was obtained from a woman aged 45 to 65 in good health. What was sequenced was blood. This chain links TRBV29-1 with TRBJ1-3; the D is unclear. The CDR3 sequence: CSGHHYDSGNTIYF. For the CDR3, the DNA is TGCAGCGGCCACCATTACGACTCTGGAAACACCATATATTTT.